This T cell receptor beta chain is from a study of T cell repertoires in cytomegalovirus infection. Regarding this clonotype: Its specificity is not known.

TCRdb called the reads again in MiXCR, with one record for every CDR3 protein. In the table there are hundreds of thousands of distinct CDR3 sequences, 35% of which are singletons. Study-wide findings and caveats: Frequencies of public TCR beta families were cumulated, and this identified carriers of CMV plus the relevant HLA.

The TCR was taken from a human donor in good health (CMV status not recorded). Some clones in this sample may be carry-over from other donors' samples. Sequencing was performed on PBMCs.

The chain's CDR3 is CSARHVGQGLVGTQYF. CDR3 DNA sequence: TGCAGTGCTAGACATGTAGGACAGGGATTAGTTGGGACCCAGTACTTC. The gene calls are TRBV20-1 and TRBJ2-5; TRBD1 matches 8 bases. This CDR3 is built from 16 residues. Germline CDR1 and CDR2: DFQATT and SNEGSKA (reference sequence). Trimming took 2 bases from V and 7 from J; bases not matched to a gene: 15.